Below are 17 T cell receptor beta chains sequenced from a single sample in a study of cytomegalovirus exposure and HLA in healthy donors. Generated by immunoSEQ multiplex PCR, the TCRdb table keeps only in-frame clones and is missing some. The table records about 140,000 clones, approximately 86% of them present only once. The specimen was PBMCs. Receptors originate from a woman between 18 and 30 years old in good health and CMV-seropositive.

The chain couples TRBV5-1 to TRBJ2-7; 9 bases line up with TRBD2. J lost 0 bases, V lost 4 bases, and 2 bases had no gene match. The CDR3 has 14 residues. Germline V gene lookup returns CDR1 SGHRS and CDR2 YFSETQ. For the CDR3, the DNA is TGCGCCAGCAGCACTAGCGGGCCCTCCTACGAGCAGTACTTC. It encodes CASSTSGPSYEQYF.

The gene calls are TRBV7-3 and TRBJ2-2; 9 positions match TRBD2. The CDR3 has 16 amino acids. In germline, CDR1 is SGHTA, CDR2 FQGTGA. V dropped 3 bases and J dropped 3; count of bases not matched to a gene: 5. In DNA form, the CDR3 reads TGTGCCAGCAGCTTCTCCGGGACTAGCCACACCGGGGAGCTGTTTTTT. This codes for CASSFSGTSHTGELFF.

This chain uses TRBV19 with TRBJ2-1, with D tentatively TRBD1 (5 bases). Looked up from germline, CDR1 is LNHDA and CDR2 is SQIVND (reference sequence). The CDR3 sequence is 14 residues long. V was pared by 5 bases and J by 2 bases, with 10 bases between. CDR3 in amino acids: CASSPQGTYNEQFF. Written as DNA, the CDR3 is TGTGCCAGTAGTCCCCAGGGCACCTACAATGAGCAGTTCTTC.

The chain combines TRBV6-6 with TRBJ1-1, with 11 bases matching TRBD1. V trimming: 6 bases; J trimming: 5 bases; junction bases outside the gene matches: 11. Germline-derived CDR1 and CDR2 are MNHNY and SVGAGI (reference sequence). The length of the CDR3 is 16 residues. The CDR3 is CASRPGQGADSTEAFF. DNA for the CDR3: TGTGCCAGCAGGCCCGGACAGGGGGCTGACAGTACTGAAGCTTTCTTT.

The chain has TRBV19 and TRBJ1-5; D remains ambiguous. Germline-derived CDR1 and CDR2 are LNHDA and SQIVND (reference sequence). Trimming cost V 3 bases and J 1 base, with 10 bases left between them. The CDR3 loop spans 15 amino acids. CDR3 region: CASSMLDGSNQPQHF. CDR3 bases: TGTGCCAGTAGTATGCTCGACGGGAGCAATCAGCCCCAGCATTTT.

The chain has TRBV7-3 and TRBJ2-1, with 10 bases that match TRBD1. The CDR3 length is 15 residues. Germline values: CDR1 SGHTA, CDR2 FQGTGA. Germline trimming cut 5 bases from V and 4 bases from J; bases unmatched to any gene: 5. The CDR3 DNA sequence: TGTGCCAGCAGCCACGGACAGGGGGTTTACAATGAGCAGTTCTTC. Amino acid sequence: CASSHGQGVYNEQFF.

This clone was seen more than once but under ten times. The J gene is TRBJ2-7, the V gene TRBV19; 12 bases line up with TRBD1. The CDR3 consists of 13 residues. V shed 8 bases, J shed 7 bases, and the junction held 6 bases outside the gene matches. In germline, CDR1 is LNHDA, CDR2 SQIVND (reference sequence). CDR3 amino acids: CASAGTGGWEQYF. DNA of the CDR3: TGTGCCAGTGCCGGGACAGGGGGCTGGGAGCAGTACTTC.

This clone was counted between two and nine times. Other nucleotide sequences in the sample specify the same CDR3. The rearrangement links TRBV5-4 to TRBJ2-3; 11 bases agree with TRBD2. The V gene end was trimmed by 0 bases and the J gene end by 2 bases; junction bases not matched to a gene: 2. Per germline, CDR1 SGHNT and CDR2 YYREEE (reference sequence). The CDR3 extends over 16 amino acids. CDR3 residues: CASSLGLAGSTDTQYF. Here the CDR3 DNA reads TGTGCCAGCAGCTTGGGACTAGCGGGATCCACAGATACGCAGTATTTT.

The CDR3 loop is CASSHDAHLEDGELFF. CDR3 bases: TGTGCCAGCAGTCACGATGCCCATTTAGAGGACGGGGAGCTGTTTTTT. V usage is TRBV2 and J usage is TRBJ2-2; no clear D gene. V shed 5 bases and J shed 7 bases, with 20 bases lying between them. This CDR3 has 16 amino acids. The germline V gene has CDR1 SNHLY and CDR2 FYNNEI.

V and J are TRBV25-1 and TRBJ2-7; perhaps TRBD1 as D (6 bases). With 5 bases removed from V and 6 bases from J, the gap between germline ends came to 8 bases. This CDR3 spans 11 amino acids. CDR1 is MGHDK and CDR2 is SYGVNS in the germline V gene. In nucleotides, the CDR3 is TGTGCCAGCAGTCAGGGGTCCGAGCAGTACTTC. Protein: CASSQGSEQYF.

The chain uses TRBV9 and TRBJ2-7; 8 nucleotides agree with TRBD2. Trimming cost V 5 bases and J 5 bases; bases outside gene matches: 9. The CDR3 length is 14 residues. Germline CDR1 is SGDLS and CDR2 is YYNGEE. This chain's CDR3 is CASSWGGLANEQYF. The CDR3 nucleotides read TGTGCCAGCAGTTGGGGAGGACTAGCAAACGAGCAGTACTTC.

CDR3 bases: TGTGCCAGTAGTATTCCCATAGGGGGACGGGGAAATGAAAAACTGTTTTTT. Translation: CASSIPIGGRGNEKLFF. The rearrangement joins TRBV19 to TRBJ1-4; tentatively, D is TRBD1 (6 bases). V lost 3 bases to trimming and J lost 5 bases, with 19 bases between them. The CDR3 has 17 residues. Germline V gene lookup returns CDR1 LNHDA and CDR2 SQIVND (reference sequence). The full variable domain, with the rest looked up from reference TRBV19 and TRBJ1-4, is DGGITQSPKYLFRKEGQNVTLSCEQNLNHDAMYWYRQDPGQGLRLIYYSQIVNDFQKGDIAEGYSVSREKKESFPLTVTSAQKNPTAFYLCASSIPIGGRGNEKLFFGSGTQLSVL.

This chain connects TRBV2 to TRBJ1-2; 10 nucleotides agree with TRBD1. Looked up from germline, CDR1 is SNHLY and CDR2 is FYNNEI. The length of the CDR3 is 11 residues. J lost 14 bases, V lost 8 bases, and 8 bases had no gene match. CDR3 coding DNA: TGTGCCAGCCGGGACAGGGGTTCGAAGACCTTC. Protein product: CASRDRGSKTF.

The chain joins TRBV20-1 to TRBJ2-7; D gene ambiguous. This CDR3 has 11 amino acids. The germline CDR1 and CDR2 sequences are DFQATT and SNEGSKA (reference sequence). The V gene lost 5 bases and the J gene lost 3 bases, with 8 bases spanning the gap. CDR3: CSAAPGYEQYF. CDR3 nucleotide sequence: TGCAGTGCTGCCCCCGGCTACGAGCAGTACTTC.

The chain links TRBV14 to TRBJ1-1; TRBD1 might be the D (5 bases). V was shortened by 3 bases and J by 1 base, with 6 bases between the two germline ends. CDR3 length equals 13 residues. CDR1 SGHDN and CDR2 FVKESK come from the germline V gene. CDR3 bases: TGTGCCAGCAGCCACCAGGGGAACACTGAAGCTTTCTTT. Translating it yields CASSHQGNTEAFF.

This chain uses TRBV2 with TRBJ1-5; D is uncertain. This CDR3 spans 14 amino acids. Trimming removed 10 bases from V and 3 bases from J, with 16 bases in between. Germline V gene sequence: CDR1 SNHLY, CDR2 FYNNEI. CDR3 nucleotides: TGTGCCATCGCCGAGGGTCCGGCCAATCAGCCCCAGCATTTT. Translation: CAIAEGPANQPQHF.

The V call is TRBV7-2, the J call TRBJ2-3, with D possibly TRBD2 on 6 matching bases. This CDR3 region has 15 residues. V was trimmed by 5 bases and J by 4 bases, leaving 16 bases between them. Germline V gene sequence: CDR1 SGHTA, CDR2 FQGNSA. The CDR3 DNA is TGTGCCAGCAGCGCCGCGGGACTGGGACCAGATACGCAGTATTTT. Amino acid sequence: CASSAAGLGPDTQYF.